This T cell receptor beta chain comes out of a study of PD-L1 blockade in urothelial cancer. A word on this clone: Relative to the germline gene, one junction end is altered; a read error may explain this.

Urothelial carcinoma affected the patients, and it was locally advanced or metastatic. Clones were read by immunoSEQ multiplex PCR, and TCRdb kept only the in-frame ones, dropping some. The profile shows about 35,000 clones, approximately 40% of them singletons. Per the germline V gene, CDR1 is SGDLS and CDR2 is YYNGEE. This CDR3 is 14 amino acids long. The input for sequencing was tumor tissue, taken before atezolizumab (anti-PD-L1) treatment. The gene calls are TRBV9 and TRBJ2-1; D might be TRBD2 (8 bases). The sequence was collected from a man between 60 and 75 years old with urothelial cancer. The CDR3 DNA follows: TGTGCCAGCACCGGGAGGGGGCGGATCGATGAGCAATTCTTC. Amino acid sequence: CASTGRGRIDEQFF.